The entry that follows covers one TCR beta chain sequence. Its antigen is not known. Clones were sequenced by immunoSEQ multiplex PCR, and TCRdb holds only the in-frame ones, with some missing. The sample holds fewer than 75,000 clones, around 88% seen once. The CDR3 extends over 15 amino acids. Unmatched junction bases numbered 12, after V lost 4 bases and J lost 6 bases. Germline values: CDR1 GTSNPN, CDR2 SVGIG (reference sequence). The data are from a study of OX40 agonist ivuxolimab in advanced cancers. For the study at large: Patients got intravenous ivuxolimab at 0.01 to 10 mg/kg every 2 weeks. Findings of the study overall: By week 6 at 0.1 to 3.0 mg/kg, blood CD4+ and CD8+ T cells had expanded clonally. Antigen targets of the expanded peripheral T cells went undetermined.

The chain employs TRBV30 and TRBJ2-1; the match to TRBD2 covers 7 bases. Specimen: CD4+ or CD8+ T cells sorted from blood, collected in a trial of the OX40 agonist ivuxolimab. This TCR derives from an adult with an advanced solid tumor such as melanoma, head and neck, liver or kidney cancer. CDR3 DNA sequence: TGTGCCTGGACCGATAGGGCTAGCGGACTCAATGAGCAGTTCTTC. This encodes CAWTDRASGLNEQFF.